The entry below gives a single TCR beta chain sequence along with its context. Its antigen is unknown. V shed 6 bases, J shed 4 bases, and the junction held 5 bases outside the gene matches. Per germline, CDR1 SNHLY and CDR2 FYNNEI. CDR3 length equals 14 residues. Data came from immunoSEQ multiplex PCR; TCRdb stores just in-frame clones and leaves some out. The sample consists of 150,000 to 200,000 clones, 84% of them appearing once. The data were taken from a study of cytomegalovirus exposure and HLA in healthy donors. As for the study in general: It was reported in a later analysis that the same platform had been used for the 120 or so validation repertoires as for the roughly 650 first-cohort repertoires.

Findings and caveats of the study: Cytomegalovirus status, reportedly, was diagnosed with high specificity and sensitivity by the classifier. The finding came from a later analysis; first-cohort TCR clusters tended to co-occur in the approximately 120 validation repertoires.

The specimen sequenced was PBMCs. The rearrangement links TRBV2 to TRBJ1-1; 10 bases fit TRBD1. The sequence was collected from a woman aged 18-29 years in good health and CMV-seropositive. The CDR3 protein is CASRDRGLSTEAFF. In nucleotides, the CDR3 is TGTGCCAGCAGAGACAGGGGGCTAAGCACTGAAGCTTTCTTT.